The next 7 T cell receptor beta chains were all read from a single sample in a study of blood T cell repertoires in COVID-19 (TCRdb year 2020). Library creation used the immunoSEQ multiplex PCR assay. The clones in this table, taken by TCRdb from immuneACCESS, are in-frame only. Not every clone is retained; where verified, under half of the shortfall comes from an unresolved V gene, and the cause of the rest is unknown. This sample has 230,000 or so clones in its table, and around 81% of those were observed once. Of the sample, 6.5% to 9% falls within the top ten clones. Sample: peripheral blood. The receptors shown here come from an elderly woman with COVID-19, enrolled during active disease.

The chain has TRBV3-1 (or the pseudogene TRBV3-2) and TRBJ2-7; a possible D gene is TRBD2 (5 bases). V was shortened by 2 bases and J by 7 bases, with 9 bases between the two germline ends. The germline CDR1 and CDR2 sequences are LGHDT and YNNKEL (reference sequence). The CDR3 runs to 12 residues. Here the CDR3 reads CASSQLLGEQYF. In nucleotides, the CDR3 is TGTGCCAGCAGCCAATTACTAGGAGAGCAGTACTTC.

The chain links TRBV30 to TRBJ1-1; D unresolved. Germline V gene sequence: CDR1 GTSNPN, CDR2 SVGIG (reference sequence). This CDR3 spans 14 amino acids. V lost 1 base and J lost 0, with 9 bases in between. The CDR3, as DNA: TGTGCCTGGAGTGCCTGGGGAGTGAACACTGAAGCTTTCTTT. It specifies CAWSAWGVNTEAFF. The full variable domain, completed using reference TRBV30 and TRBJ1-1, is SQTIHQWPATLVQPVGSPLSLECTVEGTSNPNLYWYRQAAGRGLQLLFYSVGIGQISSEVPQNLSASRPQDRQFILSSKKLLLSDSGFYLCAWSAWGVNTEAFFGQGTRLTVV.

The chain has TRBV18 and TRBJ1-4; D may be TRBD1 (6 bases). V lost 1 base and J lost 0, with 9 bases in between. The CDR3 consists of 16 residues. The germline gives CDR1 KGHSH, CDR2 LQKENI. The DNA for the CDR3 is TGTGCCAGCTCACCACGAGGGGGAGCAACTAATGAAAAACTGTTTTTT. Amino acids: CASSPRGGATNEKLFF.

This chain joins TRBV15 and TRBJ2-1; D is ambiguous. V was clipped by 0 bases and J by 6 bases, with 6 bases between them. The germline CDR1 and CDR2 sequences are LNHNV and YYDKDF (reference sequence). The CDR3 sequence is 13 residues long. In DNA, the CDR3 is TGTGCCACCAGCAGAGAGACTTTCAATGAGCAGTTCTTC. Its translation is CATSRETFNEQFF.

The chain uses TRBV5-4 and TRBJ1-1; 9 bases are shared with TRBD1. The trim removed 4 bases at V and 0 bases at J, leaving 4 bases unmatched. This CDR3 spans 15 amino acids. Germline V gene sequence: CDR1 SGHNT, CDR2 YYREEE (reference sequence). CDR3 DNA: TGTGCCAGCAGCGCGGGGACAGGGATGAACACTGAAGCTTTCTTT. Its translation is CASSAGTGMNTEAFF.

The V call is TRBV6-6, the J call TRBJ1-1; possible D gene TRBD1, 5 bases. V lost 0 bases, J lost 2 bases, and 10 bases lay in between. The CDR3 is 15 residues long. Germline V gene sequence: CDR1 MNHNY, CDR2 SVGAGI (reference sequence). Here the CDR3 reads CASSYSGQVNTEAFF. The CDR3 DNA follows: TGTGCCAGCAGTTACTCGGGGCAGGTTAACACTGAAGCTTTCTTT.

The chain links TRBV7-9 to TRBJ1-6, with TRBD1 matching 7 bases. Germline V CDR1 and CDR2: SEHNR, FQNEAQ (reference sequence). The length of the CDR3 is 12 residues. With 11 bases clipped from V and 9 bases from J, the junction kept 7 bases outside the gene matches. The CDR3 nucleotides are TGTGCCTCGGGGGCAGGGGGTTCACCCCTCCACTTT. The encoded protein is CASGAGGSPLHF.